The 14 T cell receptor beta chains reported below all come from one sample, sequenced in a study of blood T cell repertoires in COVID-19. TCRdb keeps only in-frame clones here, not all; method: immunoSEQ multiplex PCR. Found here are 110,000 or so clones, 75% to 85% of them singletons; the top ten hold 10%. The sample comprised peripheral blood. The receptors were gathered from a human donor in a cohort sampled during active COVID-19.

The chain couples TRBV4-3 to TRBJ2-7; maybe TRBD2 (7 bases). Germline assignment: CDR1 LGHNA and CDR2 YSLEER. The CDR3 totals 16 residues. The V end lost 2 bases, the J end lost 7 bases, and 21 bases lay between the germline ends. The CDR3 coding sequence is TGCGCCAGCAGCCAAAGGGCGGGGGCGTGGACGCGGGAGCAGTACTTC. Its translation is CASSQRAGAWTREQYF.

The chain couples TRBV2 to TRBJ1-2; a possible D gene is TRBD1 (6 bases). Germline loops: CDR1 SNHLY, CDR2 FYNNEI. Trimming took 7 bases from V and 7 from J, leaving 16 bases between them. CDR3 length: 13 amino acids. The CDR3 DNA is TGTGCCAGCAAGCCCAGGGGATTGGGTGGCTACACCTTC. Translation gives CASKPRGLGGYTF.

This chain links TRBV5-4 with TRBJ2-3; 11 nucleotides match TRBD2. CDR1 SGHNT and CDR2 YYREEE come from the germline V gene (reference sequence). CDR3 length: 18 residues. V shed 4 bases and J 2 bases; nucleotides not matched to a gene: 12. The CDR3 DNA reads TGTGCCAGCAGCCGTCGGAATAGCGGGGGGGCAAACACAGATACGCAGTATTTT. It encodes CASSRRNSGGANTDTQYF.

This clone is a singleton in its sample. The chain is built from TRBV7-2 and TRBJ2-4; 9 bases line up with TRBD2. Germline CDR1 is SGHTA and CDR2 is FQGNSA. J gave up 0 bases and V 4 bases, and 10 bases lay outside the gene matches. CDR3 size: 18 residues. The CDR3 is CASSSAASGEIAKNIQYF. CDR3 sequence (DNA): TGTGCCAGCAGCTCCGCGGCTAGCGGGGAGATAGCCAAAAACATTCAGTACTTC.

The J gene is TRBJ2-7, the V gene TRBV27, with D perhaps matching TRBD1 (5 bases). Germline CDR1 and CDR2: MNHEY and SMNVEV (reference sequence). The CDR3 contains 12 residues. The germline V and J ends were trimmed by 8 bases and 5 bases, with 13 bases remaining between them. CDR3 residues: CASLSQGHEQYF. The DNA of the CDR3 is TGTGCCAGCCTTAGTCAGGGCCACGAGCAGTACTTC.

The chain uses TRBV3-1 (or the pseudogene TRBV3-2) and TRBJ1-1; 10 bases match TRBD1. The V segment lost 4 bases and the J segment 0 bases; nucleotides outside the gene matches: 5. This CDR3 has 16 residues. Germline-derived CDR1 and CDR2 are LGHDT and YNNKEL (reference sequence). This CDR3 reads CASSLGTGAMNTEAFF. CDR3 DNA sequence: TGTGCCAGCAGCCTAGGGACAGGGGCCATGAACACTGAAGCTTTCTTT.

Only one count was recorded for this clone. The J gene is TRBJ2-4, the V gene TRBV21-1; TRBD1, the table's D call, lacks a check against the DNA. TRBV21-1 is given as a pseudogene. The CDR3 covers 16 residues. DNA for the CDR3: TGTGCCAGCAGCACTCGGACAGAAAAAGCCAAAAACATTCAGTACTTC. Encoded protein: CASSTRTEKAKNIQYF.

This chain uses TRBV28 with TRBJ1-5; D is unclear. Per the germline V gene, CDR1 is MDHEN and CDR2 is SYDVKM. The CDR3 is made up of 16 amino acids. V lost 1 base to trimming and J lost 1 base, with 11 bases between them. The CDR3 DNA sequence: TGTGCCAGCAGTTTATACGGCGGAGGAAGCAATCAGCCCCAGCATTTT. It translates to CASSLYGGGSNQPQHF. Filled out from reference TRBV28 and TRBJ1-5, the complete variable domain reads DVKVTQSSRYLVKRTGEKVFLECVQDMDHENMFWYRQDPGLGLRLIYFSYDVKMKEKGDIPEGYSVSREKKERFSLILESASTNQTSMYLCASSLYGGGSNQPQHFGDGTRLSIL.

The chain employs TRBV7-2 and TRBJ2-3; the match to TRBD2 covers 12 bases. J gave up 7 bases and V 1 base, and 6 bases lay outside the gene matches. Germline V gene sequence: CDR1 SGHTA, CDR2 FQGNSA. The CDR3 length is 16 residues. CDR3 DNA: TGTGCCAGCAGCTTAGATACTAGCGGGGGGAGGTATACGCAGTATTTT. It yields the protein CASSLDTSGGRYTQYF.

This clone was seen once. The V and J genes are TRBV21-1 and TRBJ1-2; TRBD1 is the table's D call, not checked against the DNA. TRBV21-1 is given as a pseudogene. This CDR3 contains 14 residues. The CDR3 spells CASSKIAGGYGYTF. The CDR3 nucleotides are TGTGCCAGCAGCAAAATAGCAGGGGGCTATGGCTACACCTTC.

The chain has TRBV19 and TRBJ1-2; 9 bases line up with TRBD1. This CDR3 is built from 15 residues. Losses at the gene ends were 1 base for V and 4 bases for J; bases not matched to a gene: 4. CDR1 is LNHDA, CDR2 SQIVND, per germline (reference sequence). CDR3 region: CASSIGGQGFYGYTF. CDR3 DNA: TGTGCCAGTAGTATAGGGGGACAGGGCTTCTATGGCTACACCTTC.

The DNA for the CDR3 is TGTGCCAGCAGTTTGAGGCCCACCTTCTACGAGCAGTACTTC. It is translated as CASSLRPTFYEQYF. The gene calls are TRBV7-9 and TRBJ2-7; no firm D call. V was cut by 6 bases and J by 3 bases, with 15 bases left in between. CDR3 size: 14 residues. The V gene's germline CDR1 is SEHNR and CDR2 FQNEAQ (reference sequence).

The rearrangement joins TRBV10-3 to TRBJ2-5, with D perhaps TRBD2 (5 bases). The CDR3 runs 14 residues. V lost 2 bases and J lost 5, with 12 bases in between. CDR1 is ENHRY, CDR2 SYGVKD, per germline. The CDR3 is CAISERSGWETQYF. In DNA, the CDR3 is TGTGCCATCAGTGAGAGGAGCGGTTGGGAGACCCAGTACTTC.

The gene calls are TRBV7-9 and TRBJ1-2; 11 bases are a match to TRBD1. The CDR3 runs 16 residues. Germline lookup yields CDR1 SEHNR and CDR2 FQNEAQ (reference sequence). The V gene end was trimmed by 1 base and the J gene end by 7 bases; junction bases not matched to a gene: 8. The CDR3: CASSLDRTGGDFGYTF. CDR3 DNA: TGTGCCAGCAGCTTAGATAGGACAGGGGGCGATTTTGGCTACACCTTC.